The present entry profiles one T cell receptor (beta chain) with its context. The assay was immunoSEQ multiplex PCR, and TCRdb's table has in-frame clones only and misses some. In the table there are around 66,000 clones, approximately 80% of which are singletons. This sample's time point: pretreatment peripheral blood. V lost 2 bases and J lost 4, with 8 bases in between. CDR1 MNHEY and CDR2 SVGAGI come from the germline V gene. The CDR3 covers 14 residues. This specimen belongs to a study of PD-L1 blockade in urothelial cancer. Turning to the study itself: Most patients, about 85% of the roughly 30, were males with bladder-origin cancer.

The chain couples TRBV6-5 to TRBJ1-4; D gene uncertain. The TCR originated in an older man with urothelial cancer. Sample: PBMCs, taken around atezolizumab (anti-PD-L1) treatment. This chain's CDR3 is CASSYAGNNEKLFF. CDR3 sequence (DNA): TGTGCCAGCAGTTACGCAGGAAATAATGAAAAACTGTTTTTT.